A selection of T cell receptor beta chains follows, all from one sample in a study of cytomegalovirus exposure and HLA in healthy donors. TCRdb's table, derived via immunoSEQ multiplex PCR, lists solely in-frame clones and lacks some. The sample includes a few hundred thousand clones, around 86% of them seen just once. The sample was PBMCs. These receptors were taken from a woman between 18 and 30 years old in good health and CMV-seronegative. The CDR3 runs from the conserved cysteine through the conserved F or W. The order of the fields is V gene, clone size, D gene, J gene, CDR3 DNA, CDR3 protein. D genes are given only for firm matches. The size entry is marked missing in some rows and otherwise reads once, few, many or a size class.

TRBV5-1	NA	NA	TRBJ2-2	TGCGCCAGCAGGGGCGAGAACACCGGGGAGCTGTTTTTT	CASRGENTGELFF
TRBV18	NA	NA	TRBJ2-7	TGTGCCAGCTCAGGGGCGTCGTTTTATTGGGAGCAGTACTTC	CASSGASFYWEQYF
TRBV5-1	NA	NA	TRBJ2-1	TGCGCCAGCAGCCCGGCGGCAGGGTTGAATGAGCAGTTCTTC	CASSPAAGLNEQFF
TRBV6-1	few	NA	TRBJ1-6	TGTGCCAGCAATGGGGAGGTCAATAATTCACCCCTCCACTTT	CASNGEVNNSPLHF
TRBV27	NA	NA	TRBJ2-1	TGTGCCAGCAGTTTATTGGCCCCTGCGGGCGGGCCCTACAATGAGCAGTTCTTC	CASSLLAPAGGPYNEQFF
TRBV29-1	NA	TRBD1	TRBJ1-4	TGCAGCGTCCGGACAGGTGGACATGAAAAACTGTTTTTT	CSVRTGGHEKLFF
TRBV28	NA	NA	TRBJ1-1	TGTGCCAGCAGTCCCTCCGTCCCTGAAGCTTTCTTT	CASSPSVPEAFF
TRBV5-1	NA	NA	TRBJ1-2	TGCGCCAGCAGCTTGGTTCAGGCGAACTATGGCTACACCTTC	CASSLVQANYGYTF
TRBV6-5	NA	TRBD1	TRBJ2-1	TGTGCCAGCAGCGACGACAGGGCCATTAACAATGAGCAGTTCTTC	CASSDDRAINNEQFF
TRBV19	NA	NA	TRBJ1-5	TGTGCCAGTAGTTCAGGAGGGTATCGGCAGCCCCAGCATTTT	CASSSGGYRQPQHF
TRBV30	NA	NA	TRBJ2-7	TGTGCCTGGGGGGAGCTAGACGAGCAGTACTTC	CAWGELDEQYF
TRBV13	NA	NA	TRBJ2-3	TGTGCCAGCAGCGCCCCGGGGTCTAGCACAGATACGCAGTATTTT	CASSAPGSSTDTQYF
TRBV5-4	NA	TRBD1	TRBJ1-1	TGTGCCAGCAGCTCGTCCCGGGACAGGGTACGGAGCACTGAAGCTTTCTTT	CASSSSRDRVRSTEAFF
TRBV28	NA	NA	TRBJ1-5	TGTGCCAGCAGTTTAGGCCCGGGGCAGCCCCAGCATTTT	CASSLGPGQPQHF
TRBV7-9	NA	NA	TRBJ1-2	TGTGCCAGCAGCTTAGGTCACGGAGACGGCTACACCTTC	CASSLGHGDGYTF
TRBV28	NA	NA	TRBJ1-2	TGTGCCAGCAGTCGACAGGAGGTAGTCCGGGGCTACACCTTC	CASSRQEVVRGYTF
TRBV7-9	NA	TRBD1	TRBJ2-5	TGTGCCAGCAGCTTCGACAGGGCGTTACAAGAGACCCAGTACTTC	CASSFDRALQETQYF
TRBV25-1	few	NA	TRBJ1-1	TGTGCCAGCAGTGCCCTACAGGGATTGAACACTGAAGCTTTCTTT	CASSALQGLNTEAFF
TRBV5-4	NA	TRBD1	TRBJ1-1	TGTGCCAGCAGCTTATATGCAGGGGGGAAAGCTTTCTTT	CASSLYAGGKAFF
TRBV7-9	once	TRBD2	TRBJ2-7	TGTGCCAGCAGCAAGCCCCGACCCGGACTAGCGGGGGTCCACGAGCAGTACTTC	CASSKPRPGLAGVHEQYF
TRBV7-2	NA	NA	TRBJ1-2	TGTGCCAGCAGCTTAAGCAGGGCGGATGGCTACACCTTC	CASSLSRADGYTF
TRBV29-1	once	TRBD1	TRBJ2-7	TGCAGCGCCACCGGGACAGGGTCGTACGAGCAGTACTTC	CSATGTGSYEQYF
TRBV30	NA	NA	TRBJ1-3	TGTGCCTGGACGAGGCAGCCAAACGCCGGAAACACCATATATTTT	CAWTRQPNAGNTIYF
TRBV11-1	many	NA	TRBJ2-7	TGTGCCAGCAGCTTAGCACAGCCCAATCACGGCGAGCAGTACTTC	CASSLAQPNHGEQYF
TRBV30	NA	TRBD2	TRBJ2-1	TGTGCCTGGAGCTTAGCGGGAGGTTACAATGAGCAGTTCTTC	CAWSLAGGYNEQFF
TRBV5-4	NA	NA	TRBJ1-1	TGTGCCAGCAGATCCGTCGTGGGCAGGGAAATTACTGAAGCTTTCTTT	CASRSVVGREITEAFF
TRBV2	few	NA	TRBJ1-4	TGTGCCAGCTTACAAGAAAAACTGTTTTTT	CASLQEKLFF
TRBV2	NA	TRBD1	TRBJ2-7	TGTGCCAGCAGTGTCGACAGGGGGCGTGTATACGAGCAGTACTTC	CASSVDRGRVYEQYF
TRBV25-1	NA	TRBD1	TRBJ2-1	TGTGCCAGCAGTGACCCCGGGACAGGGTTCGGTGAGCAGTTCTTC	CASSDPGTGFGEQFF
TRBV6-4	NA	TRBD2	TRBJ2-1	TGTGCCAGCAGTCGGGTTGCGGGGGGGCTGAAGAATGAGCAGTTCTTC	CASSRVAGGLKNEQFF
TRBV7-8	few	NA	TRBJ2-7	TGTGCCAGCAGCTTACAGATCAGGCACTACGAGCAGTACTTC	CASSLQIRHYEQYF
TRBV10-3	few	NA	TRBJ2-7	TGTGCCATCAGTGATATCGGGGTCGACGAGCAGTACTTC	CAISDIGVDEQYF
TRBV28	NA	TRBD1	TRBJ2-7	TGTGCCAGCAGTTCATACCGGGACAGGGACGAGCAGTACTTC	CASSSYRDRDEQYF
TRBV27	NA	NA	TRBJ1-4	TGTGCCAGCAGTTCCAGGGAGGGTAATGAAAAACTGTTTTTT	CASSSREGNEKLFF
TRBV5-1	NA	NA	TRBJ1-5	TGCGCCAGCAGCCCAGGGGGCAATCAGCCCCAGCATTTT	CASSPGGNQPQHF
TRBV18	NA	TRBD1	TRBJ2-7	TGTGCCAGCTCACCGGGGACAGGGGCCTACGAGCAGTACTTC	CASSPGTGAYEQYF
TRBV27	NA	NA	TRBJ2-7	TGTGCCAGCAGTAAATCGGGCTCCTACGAGCAGTACTTC	CASSKSGSYEQYF
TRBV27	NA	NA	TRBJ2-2	TGTGCCAGCAGTTTATTTGGGGGCAGGGCGTCCGGGGAGCTGTTTTTT	CASSLFGGRASGELFF
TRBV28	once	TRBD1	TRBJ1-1	TGTGCCAGCAGTTTAGGGAGACAGGGGGCCTTTAGCACTGAAGCTTTCTTT	CASSLGRQGAFSTEAFF
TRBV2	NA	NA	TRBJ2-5	TGTGCCAGCAGTCCCCAGACAGGGTTGGGGGGAGAGACCCAGTACTTC	CASSPQTGLGGETQYF
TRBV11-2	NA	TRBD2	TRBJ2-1	TGTGCCAGCAGCTTTATATTAGCGGGAGCACAGGGTGAGCAGTTCTTC	CASSFILAGAQGEQFF
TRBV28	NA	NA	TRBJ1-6	TGTGCCAGCTCGTCGAATTCACCCCTCCACTTT	CASSSNSPLHF
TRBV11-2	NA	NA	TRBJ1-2	TGTGCCAGCAGCTTTGTAGGGGCAGGTGGCTACACCTTC	CASSFVGAGGYTF
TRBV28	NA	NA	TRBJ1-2	TGTGCCAGCAGCCTTGGGCAGGGCCTGCTTCGTAACTATGGCTACACCTTC	CASSLGQGLLRNYGYTF
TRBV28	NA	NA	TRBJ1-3	TGTGCCAGCAGTTTAAGGGGTGTAAGTGGAAACACCATATATTTT	CASSLRGVSGNTIYF
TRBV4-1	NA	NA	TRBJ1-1	TGCGCCAGCAGCCAAGAGGAGGGGTTGAACACTGAAGCTTTCTTT	CASSQEEGLNTEAFF
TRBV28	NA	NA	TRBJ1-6	TGTGCCAGCAGTTTGCGGGGACCCTATAATTCACCCCTCCACTTT	CASSLRGPYNSPLHF
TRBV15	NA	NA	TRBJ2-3	TGTGCCACCAGCACGCCCACCACTAGCACAGATACGCAGTATTTT	CATSTPTTSTDTQYF
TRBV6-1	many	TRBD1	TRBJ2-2	TGTGCCAGCAGGGCAGGGGGCTCGCACACCGGGGAGCTGTTTTTT	CASRAGGSHTGELFF
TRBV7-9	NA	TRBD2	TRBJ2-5	TGTGCCAGCAGCTCAGGACTAGCGAATACGGGGGAGACCCAGTACTTC	CASSSGLANTGETQYF
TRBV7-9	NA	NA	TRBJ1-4	TGTGCCAGCAGCTCCCCGGACATTGAGGAAAAACTGTTTTTT	CASSSPDIEEKLFF
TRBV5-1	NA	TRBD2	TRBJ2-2	TGCGCCAGCAGCTTGATTAGCGGGGCCAACACCGGGGAGCTGTTTTTT	CASSLISGANTGELFF
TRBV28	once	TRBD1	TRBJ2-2	TGTGCCAGCAGTTTCAACAGGGGGGTCGGGGAGCTGTTTTTT	CASSFNRGVGELFF
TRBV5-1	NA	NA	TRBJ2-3	TGCGCCAGCAGCTTGGACAGCCCGTTGACAGATACGCAGTATTTT	CASSLDSPLTDTQYF
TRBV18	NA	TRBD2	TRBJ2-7	TGTGCCAGCTCACCACCGGGACTAGCTGGCAACGAGCAGTACTTC	CASSPPGLAGNEQYF
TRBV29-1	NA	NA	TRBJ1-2	TGCAGCGTTGAGCAGGGGCATGGCTACACCTTC	CSVEQGHGYTF
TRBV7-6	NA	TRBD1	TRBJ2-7	TGTGCCAGCAGCCCGGGGGTGGACAGGGGACACGAGCAGTACTTC	CASSPGVDRGHEQYF
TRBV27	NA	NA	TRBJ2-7	TGTGCCAGCAGTAAACAGGGAGAGGGAACCTACGAGCAGTACTTC	CASSKQGEGTYEQYF
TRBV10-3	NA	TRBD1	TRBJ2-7	TGTGCCATCAGTCAGGGGGTACCAGAGACCTACGAGCAGTACTTC	CAISQGVPETYEQYF
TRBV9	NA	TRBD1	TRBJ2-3	TGTGCCAGCAGCGCGGGCACCGGGACAGGGTTATATACGCAGTATTTT	CASSAGTGTGLYTQYF